This T cell receptor (beta chain) appears in the sequencing data of a study of blood T cell repertoires in COVID-19. Study context: There were acute and convalescent COVID-19 samples, and they came from the United States, Italy and Spain.

Authors' analysis steps: Reference gene primer amplification in the assay estimated nucleated cell counts. The repertoire was sequenced with immunoSEQ multiplex PCR; TCRdb's copy has only in-frame clones and lacks some. The V and J calls and the clone size are those of that table, but D and trimming were determined from the DNA. The sample gives about 380,000 clones, approximately 87% of which show up once; approximately 1.2% is in the top ten. For recovered donors of Cohort 3, there were two negative PCRs, clearance, or symptom resolution. CDR1 and CDR2 from the germline V gene are GTSNPN and SVGIG (reference sequence). The CDR3 spans 16 residues. V was trimmed by 3 bases and J by 0 bases, leaving 15 bases between them.

The gene calls are TRBV30 and TRBJ1-5; maybe TRBD1 (5 bases). This receptor was identified in a man aged 30-40 years who had recovered from COVID-19. Specimen: PBMCs or T cells enriched from blood (not recorded which). CDR3 bases: TGTGCCTGGAGCCACCTGGGGGGGAATAGCAATCAGCCCCAGCATTTT. It codes for CAWSHLGGNSNQPQHF.